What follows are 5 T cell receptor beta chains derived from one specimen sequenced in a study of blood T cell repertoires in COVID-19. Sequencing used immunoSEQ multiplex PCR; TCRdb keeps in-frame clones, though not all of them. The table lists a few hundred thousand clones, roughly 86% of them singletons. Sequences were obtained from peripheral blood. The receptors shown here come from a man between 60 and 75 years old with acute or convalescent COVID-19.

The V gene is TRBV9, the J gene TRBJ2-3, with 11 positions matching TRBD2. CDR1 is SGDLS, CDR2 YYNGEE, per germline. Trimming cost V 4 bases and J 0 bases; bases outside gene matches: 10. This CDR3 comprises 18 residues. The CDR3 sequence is CASSSLAGVGTSTDTQYF. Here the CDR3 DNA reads TGTGCCAGCAGCTCACTAGCGGGGGTCGGTACTAGCACAGATACGCAGTATTTT.

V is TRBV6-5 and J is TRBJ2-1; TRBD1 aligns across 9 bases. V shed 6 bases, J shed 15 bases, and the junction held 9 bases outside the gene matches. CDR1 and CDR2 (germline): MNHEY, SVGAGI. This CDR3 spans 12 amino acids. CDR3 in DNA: TGTGCCAGCAGGGGACAGGGAATCGGTCGGTTCTTC. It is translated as CASRGQGIGRFF.

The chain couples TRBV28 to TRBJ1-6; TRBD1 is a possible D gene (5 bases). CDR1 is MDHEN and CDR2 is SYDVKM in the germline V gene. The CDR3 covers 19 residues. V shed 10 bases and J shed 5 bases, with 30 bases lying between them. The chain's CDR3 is CATPASKEWGVRDNSPLHF. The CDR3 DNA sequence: TGTGCCACCCCGGCCTCTAAAGAGTGGGGGGTTCGGGATAATTCACCCCTCCACTTT.

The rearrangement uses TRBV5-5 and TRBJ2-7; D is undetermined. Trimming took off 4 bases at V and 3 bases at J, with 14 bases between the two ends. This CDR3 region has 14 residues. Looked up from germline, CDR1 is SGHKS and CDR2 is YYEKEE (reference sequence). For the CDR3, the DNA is TGTGCCAGCAGCGGAAGCTCGAGAGGCTACGAGCAGTACTTC. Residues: CASSGSSRGYEQYF.

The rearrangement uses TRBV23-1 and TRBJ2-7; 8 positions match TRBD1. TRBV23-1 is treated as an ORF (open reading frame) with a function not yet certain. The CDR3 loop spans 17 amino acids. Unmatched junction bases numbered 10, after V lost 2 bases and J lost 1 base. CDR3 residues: CASSQEALDRESYEQYF. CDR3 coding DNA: TGCGCCAGCAGTCAAGAGGCTCTGGACAGGGAGTCCTACGAGCAGTACTTC.